The clone carrying this TCR beta chain was observed a few times. Its ends do not fully match the called genes, so a read error is possible. This entry comes from a study of identical twins. This CDR3 contains 16 residues. From germline, CDR1 is MNHEY and CDR2 SVGAGI. One entry per CDR3 protein, called by TCRdb with MiXCR from the 5' RACE reads. The top ten clones hold about an eighth of a sample with under 900,000 distinct CDR3 sequences, 15% to 20% of them seen once. Only healthy Caucasians were enrolled as donors. Another study also made use of these data, one on T cells expressing NK-cell markers.

V is TRBV6-5 and J is TRBJ2-1; D unclear. The sequencing sample was made of PBMCs. The receptor was derived from a woman under 30 in good health. In nucleotides, the CDR3 is TGTGCCAGCAGCTACTCGTTTGGGCGGATAATCAATGAGCAGTTCTTC. It is translated as CASSYSFGRIINEQFF.